The 27 T cell receptor beta chains given below trace back to one sample, sequenced in a study of beta chain features in type 1 diabetes. The investigators reverse transcribed all of the isolated RNA, so they sequenced expressed TCRB transcripts. TCRdb's copy holds only in-frame clones and misses some; the assay was immunoSEQ multiplex PCR. The sample consists of roughly 330,000 clones, more than 9.5% of them appearing once. Sequences were obtained from naive CD4+ T cells from blood. Receptors were obtained from a woman in her 30s in good health.

The chain combines TRBV25-1 with TRBJ2-2; no clear D. Per germline, CDR1 MGHDK and CDR2 SYGVNS. Trimming left V 0 bases short and J 0 bases short, with 14 bases between. The CDR3 covers 18 residues. The DNA for the CDR3 is TGTGCCAGCAGTGAATATCTAGTCGGGTCCGCGAACACCGGGGAGCTGTTTTTT. This sequence encodes CASSEYLVGSANTGELFF.

The CDR3 sequence is CASSETQGAGYNEQFF. The CDR3 DNA follows: TGTGCCAGCAGCGAAACCCAGGGGGCAGGCTACAATGAGCAGTTCTTC. This rearrangement joins TRBV2 to TRBJ2-1, with 8 bases identical to TRBD1. The CDR3 sequence is 16 residues long. The junction had 10 bases not matched to a gene; V was cut back by 6 bases and J by 3 bases. CDR1 SNHLY and CDR2 FYNNEI come from the germline V gene. The whole variable domain, filled in from reference TRBV2 and TRBJ2-1, reads EPEVTQTPSHQVTQMGQEVILRCVPISNHLYFYWYRQILGQKVEFLVSFYNNEISEKSEIFDDQFSVERPDGSNFTLKIRSTKLEDSAMYFCASSETQGAGYNEQFFGPGTRLTVL.

The chain employs TRBV7-3 and TRBJ2-3; D not certain. The CDR3 totals 12 residues. V was pared by 4 bases and J by 4 bases, with 6 bases between. Germline V lookup: CDR1 SGHTA, CDR2 FQGTGA. DNA for the CDR3: TGTGCCAGCAGCTCCCCCTCAGATACGCAGTATTTT. This translates into CASSSPSDTQYF.

This clone was picked up a small number of times. The rearrangement uses TRBV28 and TRBJ2-7; possibly TRBD1 for D (6 bases). The CDR3 consists of 12 residues. The germline V gene encodes CDR1 MDHEN and CDR2 SYDVKM. V was clipped by 6 bases and J by 3 bases, with 9 bases between them. The CDR3 loop is CASRTGFYEQYF. The CDR3 DNA is TGTGCCAGCAGGACAGGTTTCTACGAGCAGTACTTC.

This chain links TRBV29-1 with TRBJ2-3; D remains ambiguous. Germline V CDR1 and CDR2: SQVTM, ANQGSEA. V was cut by 3 bases and J by 4 bases, with 11 bases left in between. CDR3 length equals 13 residues. The CDR3 bases are TGCAGCGTTGAGGAGAGGATCTCAGATACGCAGTATTTT. It is translated as CSVEERISDTQYF.

This clone showed up just a few times. This CDR3 is CAISSGYEQYF. Written as DNA, the CDR3 is TGTGCCATCTCTAGCGGCTACGAGCAGTACTTC. The chain recombines TRBV10-3 with TRBJ2-7; 7 bases agree with TRBD2. The CDR3 totals 11 residues. In germline, CDR1 is ENHRY, CDR2 SYGVKD. Losses at the gene ends were 8 bases for V and 3 bases for J; bases not matched to a gene: 1.

This clone has a handful of counts. This chain uses TRBV7-2 with TRBJ2-1; 10 bases agree with TRBD1. Germline V CDR1 and CDR2: SGHTA, FQGNSA. CDR3 length: 15 amino acids. V shed 6 bases, J shed 4 bases, and the junction held 6 bases outside the gene matches. The CDR3, as DNA: TGTGCCAGCAGGAGCCGGGACAGGGGTTACAATGAGCAGTTCTTC. Translated: CASRSRDRGYNEQFF. Combining the CDR3 with reference TRBV7-2 and TRBJ2-1 gives the whole variable domain GAGVSQSPSNKVTEKGKDVELRCDPISGHTALYWYRQSLGQGLEFLIYFQGNSAPDKSGLPSDRFSAERTGGSVSTLTIQRTQQEDSAVYLCASRSRDRGYNEQFFGPGTRLTVL.

The genes are TRBV7-2 and TRBJ2-2, with TRBD2 matching 13 bases. The V and J ends lost 6 bases and 3 bases, in that order; junction bases with no gene match: 4. CDR3 size: 16 residues. Germline assignment: CDR1 SGHTA and CDR2 FQGNSA. The CDR3 nucleotides are TGTGCCAGCAGTCGGACTAGCGGGAGTTACACCGGGGAGCTGTTTTTT. It encodes CASSRTSGSYTGELFF.

There are a few counts of this clone. The rearrangement uses TRBV5-1 and TRBJ1-1; D gene uncertain. The CDR3 totals 14 residues. Trimming took off 0 bases at V and 4 bases at J, with 10 bases between the two ends. Germline V gene sequence: CDR1 SGHRS, CDR2 YFSETQ. The CDR3 DNA sequence: TGCGCCAGCAGCTTGGACCAGTCGGGCACTGAAGCTTTCTTT. Its protein is CASSLDQSGTEAFF.

This rearrangement joins TRBV4-2 to TRBJ1-2, with 8 bases identical to TRBD1. The CDR3 consists of 16 residues. V shed 1 base and J 2 bases; nucleotides not matched to a gene: 6. Germline V gene data show CDR1 as LGHNA and CDR2 as YNFKEQ. CDR3 DNA: TGTGCCAGCAGCCAAGTACAGGGGGAACAGAACTATGGCTACACCTTC. It encodes CASSQVQGEQNYGYTF.

The genes are TRBV7-2 and TRBJ2-1, with 7 bases matching TRBD2. Germline V gene sequence: CDR1 SGHTA, CDR2 FQGNSA. The CDR3 length is 15 residues. The ends lost 2 bases at V and 5 bases at J; junction bases unmatched: 6. The CDR3 DNA reads TGTGCCAGCAGCTTATCAGTAGCGGGTAACAATGAGCAGTTCTTC. It translates to CASSLSVAGNNEQFF.

This clone occurred once. This chain uses TRBV5-5 with TRBJ2-7; 8 positions match TRBD2. Germline V gene data show CDR1 as SGHKS and CDR2 as YYEKEE (reference sequence). This CDR3 is 15 amino acids long. V shed 4 bases, J shed 2 bases, and the junction held 8 bases outside the gene matches. This CDR3 reads CASSQRLALPYEQYF. The CDR3 DNA reads as TGTGCCAGCAGCCAGCGACTAGCGCTACCCTACGAGCAGTACTTC.

The rearrangement joins TRBV7-2 to TRBJ2-5; the match to TRBD2 covers 11 bases. V dropped 1 base and J dropped 1; count of bases not matched to a gene: 5. This CDR3 comprises 17 residues. CDR1 and CDR2 from the germline V gene are SGHTA and FQGNSA. The CDR3 DNA is TGTGCCAGCAGCTTAGTGGGGACTAGCGGAGTCCAAGAGACCCAGTACTTC. Encoded protein: CASSLVGTSGVQETQYF.

The sample holds a few counts of this clone. The chain recombines TRBV7-3 with TRBJ2-1; 8 nucleotides align to TRBD1. CDR3 size: 14 residues. V lost 5 bases to trimming and J lost 8 bases; unmatched junction nucleotides: 8. Germline CDR1 SGHTA, CDR2 FQGTGA. CDR3 nucleotides: TGTGCCAGCAGCGTCGACAGGGGTAGCGATGAGCAGTTCTTC. Translated, it gives CASSVDRGSDEQFF.

This clone was detected only a few times. The genes are TRBV7-2 and TRBJ2-5; D ambiguous. The CDR3 is made up of 13 amino acids. Between the trimmed V and J ends, which lost 5 bases and 7 bases, there was a span of 14 bases. CDR1 SGHTA and CDR2 FQGNSA come from the germline V gene. The CDR3 sequence: CASSPDQERTQYF. The CDR3 DNA reads as TGTGCCAGCAGCCCAGACCAAGAGCGGACCCAGTACTTC.

V and J are TRBV30 and TRBJ2-7; weak D call: TRBD2 (5 bases). V was shortened by 0 bases and J by 3 bases, with 15 bases between the two germline ends. Germline values: CDR1 GTSNPN, CDR2 SVGIG (reference sequence). The CDR3 extends over 15 amino acids. In DNA form, the CDR3 reads TGTGCCTGGAGTGTACGGGGTAACACTCTCTACGAGCAGTACTTC. Translated: CAWSVRGNTLYEQYF.

This clone was recorded a few times. The chain recombines TRBV29-1 with TRBJ2-1, with no clear D. The CDR3 is 11 amino acids. CDR1 and CDR2 from the germline V gene are SQVTM and ANQGSEA. V dropped 5 bases and J dropped 10 bases, with 12 bases sitting between them. The CDR3 region is CSVRKQEEQFF. In DNA, the CDR3 is TGCAGCGTTCGTAAGCAGGAAGAGCAGTTCTTC.

This clone has a handful of counts. CDR3: CASSPLGTGSHEQYF. Written as DNA, the CDR3 is TGTGCCAGCTCACCACTGGGGACAGGGTCGCACGAGCAGTACTTC. The chain uses TRBV18 and TRBJ2-7, with 9 bases identical to TRBD1. Per germline, CDR1 KGHSH and CDR2 LQKENI. The CDR3 contains 15 residues. V was pared by 1 base and J by 5 bases, with 6 bases of the junction left unmatched.

The chain recombines TRBV5-1 with TRBJ1-2, with 11 bases fitting TRBD1. The CDR3 spans 13 residues. Germline assignment: CDR1 SGHRS and CDR2 YFSETQ. The J segment lost 6 bases and the V segment lost 4 bases, leaving 2 bases of the junction unmatched. Written as DNA, the CDR3 is TGCGCCAGCAGCGGGGGACAGGGGGATGGCTACACCTTC. This encodes CASSGGQGDGYTF. Full variable domain (rest looked up from reference TRBV5-1 and TRBJ1-2): KAGVTQTPRYLIKTRGQQVTLSCSPISGHRSVSWYQQTPGQGLQFLFEYFSETQRNKGNFPGRFSGRQFSNSRSEMNVSTLELGDSALYLCASSGGQGDGYTFGSGTRLTVV.

The CDR3 region is CASSFGRAGTGELFF. The DNA for the CDR3 is TGTGCCAGCAGTTTTGGCAGGGCGGGAACCGGGGAGCTGTTTTTT. J is TRBJ2-2 and V is TRBV27; perhaps TRBD2 as D (6 bases). The CDR3 totals 15 residues. The V and J ends lost 3 bases and 5 bases respectively, with 13 bases between them. Germline values: CDR1 MNHEY, CDR2 SMNVEV (reference sequence).

This sequence joins TRBV7-2 and TRBJ2-7, with a weak D call TRBD1 (5 bases). Germline loops: CDR1 SGHTA, CDR2 FQGNSA. V lost 2 bases, J lost 5 bases, and 16 bases lay in between. This CDR3 is built from 15 residues. The CDR3 region is CASSLSLDMSHEQYF. DNA for the CDR3: TGTGCCAGCAGCTTAAGTCTGGACATGTCTCACGAGCAGTACTTC.

This clone came up a few times. A read error may account for a junction end that differs from germline. The gene calls are TRBV7-7 and TRBJ1-1; D is unresolved. The CDR3 is 13 amino acids. Germline-derived CDR1 and CDR2 are SSHAT and FNYEAQ (reference sequence). The CDR3 region has the DNA TGTGCTAGCAGCTTCGGGGTAGACACTGAAGCTTTCTTT. Protein: CASSFGVDTEAFF.

This clone was detected a few times. The chain links TRBV4-3 to TRBJ2-7; 8 positions agree with TRBD2. Per germline, CDR1 LGHNA and CDR2 YSLEER. The CDR3 runs 16 residues. The V segment lost 5 bases and the J segment 2 bases; nucleotides outside the gene matches: 11. CDR3 loop: CASSGGAGGSPYEQYF. For the CDR3, the DNA is TGCGCCAGCAGCGGGGGGGCGGGAGGATCCCCCTACGAGCAGTACTTC.

The chain joins TRBV7-3 to TRBJ2-2; 11 nucleotides match TRBD2. The V and J ends lost 7 bases and 4 bases, in that order; junction bases with no gene match: 5. CDR1 SGHTA and CDR2 FQGTGA come from the germline V gene. CDR3 length equals 15 residues. This CDR3 is CASTFTSGSTGELFF. The CDR3 DNA is TGTGCCAGCACTTTTACTAGCGGGAGCACCGGGGAGCTGTTTTTT.

The chain carries TRBV15 and TRBJ2-2, with 9 bases aligning to TRBD1. CDR1 is LNHNV and CDR2 is YYDKDF in the germline V gene (reference sequence). This CDR3 is 16 amino acids long. The V gene end was trimmed by 3 bases and the J gene end by 1 base; junction bases not matched to a gene: 3. In nucleotides, the CDR3 is TGTGCCACCAGCAGGGAGGGACAGGGGAACACCGGGGAGCTGTTTTTT. This sequence encodes CATSREGQGNTGELFF.

This rearrangement joins TRBV6-5 to TRBJ2-7; TRBD1 matches 8 bases. V shed 4 bases, J shed 4 bases, and the junction held 6 bases outside the gene matches. In germline, CDR1 is MNHEY, CDR2 SVGAGI. This CDR3 is built from 14 residues. The chain's CDR3 is CASSSGGSSYEQYF. CDR3 coding DNA: TGTGCCAGCAGTTCAGGGGGCAGTTCGTACGAGCAGTACTTC.

The chain uses TRBV30 and TRBJ2-5; the D gene is possibly TRBD1 (6 bases). The CDR3 extends over 11 amino acids. Germline V CDR1 and CDR2: GTSNPN, SVGIG (reference sequence). V shed 4 bases and J shed 9 bases, with 12 bases lying between them. DNA of the CDR3: TGTGCCTGGACTCAGGGGACGGCCCAGTACTTC. Its translation is CAWTQGTAQYF. Full variable domain (outside the CDR3, taken from reference TRBV30 and TRBJ2-5): SQTIHQWPATLVQPVGSPLSLECTVEGTSNPNLYWYRQAAGRGLQLLFYSVGIGQISSEVPQNLSASRPQDRQFILSSKKLLLSDSGFYLCAWTQGTAQYFGPGTRLLVL.